This entry describes one T cell receptor beta chain. Its target is unknown. These data belong to a study of T-cell memory formation after mild COVID-19. Whole-study results and caveats: Memory from before infection featured some responding clones, which suggests cross-reactive memory joined.

TCRdb passed the 5' RACE reads through MiXCR, listing each CDR3 protein once. This sample has about 340,000 distinct CDR3 sequences; 10% to 15% occur once, and the top ten carry about 22%. V was clipped by 6 bases and J by 4 bases, with 12 bases between them. Germline V lookup: CDR1 KGHSH, CDR2 LQKENI. This CDR3 is built from 13 residues. Sequenced input: PBMCs or a T cell subset sorted from them (not recorded which). The chain recombines TRBV18 with TRBJ1-2; tentatively, D is TRBD1 (5 bases). The TCR sequence derives from a man between 18 and 29 years old who had mild COVID-19 (a few samples of this study predate the infection). Cell type and time point are not known. In nucleotides, the CDR3 is TGTGCCAGCTCTCCTGATGACAGCTATGGCTACACCTTC. This codes for CASSPDDSYGYTF.